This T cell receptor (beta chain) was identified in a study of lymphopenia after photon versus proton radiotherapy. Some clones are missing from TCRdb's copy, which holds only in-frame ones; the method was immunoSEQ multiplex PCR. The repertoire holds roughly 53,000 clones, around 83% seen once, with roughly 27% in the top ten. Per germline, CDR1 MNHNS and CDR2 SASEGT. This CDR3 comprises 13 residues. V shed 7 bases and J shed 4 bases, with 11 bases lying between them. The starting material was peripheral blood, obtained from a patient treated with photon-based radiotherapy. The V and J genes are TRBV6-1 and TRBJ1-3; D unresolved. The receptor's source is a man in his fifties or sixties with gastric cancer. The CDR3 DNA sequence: TGTGCCAGCACAATGGGGTTGGGAAACACCATATATTTT. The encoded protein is CASTMGLGNTIYF.